This T cell receptor (beta chain) was recorded in a study of human T cells and chemical hapten exposure. Study overall: Sensitization was performed using 2% DPC on an approximately 2 cm by approximately 2 cm upper inner arm skin site. There were weekly diphenylcyclopropenone doses to the scalp for patients throughout the approximately 25-week study.

Described time point: patch test 1, 2 weeks after DPC sensitization. Treatment given: therapeutic diphenylcyclopropenone sensitization with weekly scalp DPC. The CDR3 is made up of 15 amino acids. Trimming removed 6 bases from V and 9 bases from J; junction bases left unmatched: 15. A few counts support this clonotype. The study's library attached unique molecular identifiers to single cDNA molecules. In the original analysis: Sampled TCR counts reached a median of approximately 94,000 per sample, with values ranging from about 23,224 to 700,000. MiXCR was run by TCRdb on the RACE reads, yielding one entry per CDR3 protein. Clone size and V and J calls follow TCRdb, not the original study. The sample consists of 85,000 or so distinct CDR3 sequences, about 10% of them appearing once.

The clonotype originates from a woman in her fifties or sixties with alopecia areata. Some clones in this sample may be carry-over from other donors' samples. This chain uses TRBV12-3 or TRBV12-4 with TRBJ2-3, with 7 positions matching TRBD1. Here the sequenced sample was whole blood, taken in connection with sensitization to the hapten diphenylcyclopropenone (DPC). The CDR3 loop reads CASSNENRGPWTQYF. CDR3 DNA sequence: TGTGCCAGCAGCAACGAGAACAGGGGACCATGGACGCAGTATTTT.